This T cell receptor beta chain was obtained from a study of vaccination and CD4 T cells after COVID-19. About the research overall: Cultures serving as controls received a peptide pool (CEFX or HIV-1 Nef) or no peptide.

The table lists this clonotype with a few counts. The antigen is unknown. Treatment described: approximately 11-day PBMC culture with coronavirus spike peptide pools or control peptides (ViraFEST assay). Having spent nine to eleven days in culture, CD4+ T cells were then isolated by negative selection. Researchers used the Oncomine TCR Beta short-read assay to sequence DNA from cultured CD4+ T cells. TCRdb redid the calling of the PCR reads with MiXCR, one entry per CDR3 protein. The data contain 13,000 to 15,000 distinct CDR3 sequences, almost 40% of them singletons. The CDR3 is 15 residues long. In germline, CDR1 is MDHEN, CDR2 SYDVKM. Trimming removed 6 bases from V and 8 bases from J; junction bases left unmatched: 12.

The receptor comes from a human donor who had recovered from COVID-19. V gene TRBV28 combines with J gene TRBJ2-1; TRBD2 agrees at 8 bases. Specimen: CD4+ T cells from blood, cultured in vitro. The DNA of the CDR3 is TGTGCCAGCAGCCCCCATGCGGGAGGTCGAGATGAGCAGTTCTTC. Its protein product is CASSPHAGGRDEQFF.